This TCR beta chain was sequenced in a study of shared clonotypes between healthy human individuals. Study results and caveats: The study drew on few donors, limiting represented genetic and exposure-history diversity. In general, naive subsets displayed greater estimated richness than memory subsets did.

V was pared by 6 bases and J by 2 bases, with 10 bases between. The CDR3 covers 14 residues. Per the germline V gene, CDR1 is MNHEY and CDR2 is SVGAGI. Libraries were prepared by immunoSEQ multiplex PCR; TCRdb keeps only in-frame clonotypes and omits some of them. Of some 2,500,000 clones detected, under 95% appear once; the ten largest clones hold roughly 0.34%. This clone came up once. The antigen is unknown. The receptor comes from a man younger than 35 in good health. Some clones in this sample may be carry-over from other donors' samples. The gene calls are TRBV6-5 and TRBJ2-2; D is unresolved. The sequenced material came from naive CD4+ T cells from PBMCs. Described subset: CD45RA+ positively selected. CDR3 amino acids: CASRLDGNTGELFF. CDR3 coding DNA: TGTGCCAGCAGACTGGACGGTAACACCGGGGAGCTGTTTTTT.